The 26 T cell receptor beta chains listed next were all sequenced from one sample in a study of blood T cell repertoires in COVID-19. Sequencing was performed with immunoSEQ multiplex PCR; in TCRdb, only in-frame clones are kept and a portion is missing. Of 60,000 to 75,000 clones listed, approximately 82% were seen once; the top ten hold under 8%. The sequenced sample consisted of peripheral blood. The receptor set was obtained from a human donor in a cohort sampled during active COVID-19.

The chain recombines TRBV9 with TRBJ2-1; unclear D gene. The CDR3 contains 15 residues. Germline V gives CDR1 SGDLS, CDR2 YYNGEE. Trimming took off 0 bases at V and 0 bases at J, with 7 bases between the two ends. The CDR3 here is CASSVDGDSYNEQFF. For the CDR3, the DNA is TGTGCCAGCAGCGTAGACGGAGACTCCTACAATGAGCAGTTCTTC.

The chain is built from TRBV5-1 and TRBJ2-1, with D perhaps TRBD1 (6 bases). Trimming removed 4 bases at V and 4 bases at J, with 15 bases between. The CDR3 consists of 15 residues. Germline CDR1 is SGHRS and CDR2 is YFSETQ. In nucleotides, the CDR3 is TGCGCCAGCAGCATCACCGGACAGTTTTACAATGAGCAGTTCTTC. Its translation is CASSITGQFYNEQFF.

This clone was counted a few times. The V call is TRBV6-5, the J call TRBJ2-7, with 8 bases fitting TRBD1. The germline V gene has CDR1 MNHEY and CDR2 SVGAGI. The CDR3 runs to 14 residues. V gave up 5 bases and J gave up 2 bases; unmatched junction bases: 5. The CDR3 protein is CASSQGGQAYEQYF. In nucleotides, the CDR3 is TGTGCCAGCAGTCAGGGGGGACAGGCCTACGAGCAGTACTTC.

The chain couples TRBV11-2 to TRBJ1-5; possibly TRBD1 for D (6 bases). Trimming shortened V by 0 bases and J by 10 bases, and 10 bases separated the two germline ends. The germline CDR1 and CDR2 sequences are SGHAT and FQNNGV. The CDR3 is 13 amino acids. CDR3 residues: CASSLDQGRPQHF. The CDR3 DNA follows: TGTGCCAGCAGCTTAGATCAGGGGAGACCCCAGCATTTT.

The J gene is TRBJ2-5, the V gene TRBV4-2; TRBD2 aligns across 9 bases. Germline CDR1 reads LGHNA; CDR2 reads YNFKEQ. The CDR3 is 17 residues long. With V trimmed by 3 bases and J by 4 bases, 12 bases remained unmatched. The CDR3 DNA reads TGTGCCAGCAGCCAGCCCGCCGGCGGGGGGGCCGGAGAGACCCAGTACTTC. Translating gives CASSQPAGGGAGETQYF.

This clone was recorded only once. V is TRBV3-1 (or the pseudogene TRBV3-2) and J is TRBJ2-2; D not resolved. Deletions cut 1 base from V and 5 bases from J, with 14 bases between. CDR1 is LGHDT and CDR2 is YNNKEL in the germline V gene (reference sequence). CDR3 length: 16 amino acids. CDR3 region: CASSQGSTTDTGELFF. CDR3 nucleotides: TGTGCCAGCAGCCAAGGGTCCACAACCGATACCGGGGAGCTGTTTTTT.

The genes are TRBV2 and TRBJ2-2; the D gene is possibly TRBD1 (5 bases). Germline values: CDR1 SNHLY, CDR2 FYNNEI. The CDR3 runs 14 residues. V gave up 7 bases and J gave up 0 bases, with 9 bases separating them. CDR3 nucleotide sequence: TGTGCCAGCAAAAGGGGAACGAACACCGGGGAGCTGTTTTTT. This translates into CASKRGTNTGELFF.

On this clone: This sample also contains other DNA sequences that code for the same CDR3. The chain recombines TRBV7-6 with TRBJ1-1, with D possibly TRBD1 on 6 matching bases. Germline assignment: CDR1 SGHVS and CDR2 FNYEAQ. The CDR3 is 13 residues long. V was pared by 5 bases and J by 1 base, with 8 bases between. CDR3 sequence (DNA): TGTGCCAGCAGCCTACAGGGGAACACTGAAGCTTTCTTT. Residues: CASSLQGNTEAFF.

J is TRBJ1-3 and V is TRBV5-6; possibly TRBD1 for D (6 bases). CDR1 and CDR2 from the germline V gene are SGHDT and YYEEEE. Deletions cut 4 bases from V and 5 bases from J, with 13 bases between. The CDR3 is 14 residues long. In nucleotides, the CDR3 is TGTGCCAGCAGCGCTCAGGGGCAGAGAAACACCATATATTTT. Translation: CASSAQGQRNTIYF.

The chain combines TRBV5-4 with TRBJ1-1; weak D call: TRBD1 (5 bases). From germline, CDR1 is SGHNT and CDR2 YYREEE (reference sequence). V dropped 4 bases and J dropped 1 base, with 14 bases sitting between them. The CDR3 loop spans 15 amino acids. The CDR3 nucleotides read TGTGCCAGCAGCGCGGGACCGGGGCAGAACACTGAAGCTTTCTTT. It yields the protein CASSAGPGQNTEAFF.

V usage is TRBV4-1 and J usage is TRBJ1-6; D is perhaps TRBD1 (5 bases). Per the germline V gene, CDR1 is MGHRA and CDR2 is YSYEKL. This CDR3 is 19 amino acids long. V gave up 0 bases and J gave up 0 bases, with 15 bases separating them. The CDR3 is CASSQDPAGQSSYNSPLHF. CDR3 bases: TGCGCCAGCAGCCAAGATCCGGCAGGGCAGAGCTCCTATAATTCACCCCTCCACTTT.

V and J are TRBV27 and TRBJ1-5; D perhaps matches TRBD1 (6 bases). CDR1 is MNHEY, CDR2 SMNVEV, per germline (reference sequence). Between the trimmed V and J ends, which lost 7 bases and 3 bases, there was a span of 13 bases. There are 14 residues in the CDR3. For the CDR3, the DNA is TGTGCCAGCATGAGGGGGGGGAACAATCAGCCCCAGCATTTT. Translating gives CASMRGGNNQPQHF.

The CDR3 spells CASSFGRTATDTQYF. The DNA for the CDR3 is TGTGCCAGCAGTTTTGGCAGGACAGCCACAGATACGCAGTATTTT. The rearrangement links TRBV28 to TRBJ2-3; a possible D gene is TRBD1 (6 bases). The germline V and J ends were trimmed by 3 bases and 2 bases, with 12 bases remaining between them. This CDR3 is 15 amino acids long. Looked up from germline, CDR1 is MDHEN and CDR2 is SYDVKM.

This clone occurred once. The chain links TRBV28 to TRBJ2-6; 7 nucleotides line up with TRBD1. Losses at the gene ends were 6 bases for V and 4 bases for J; bases not matched to a gene: 9. The germline V gene encodes CDR1 MDHEN and CDR2 SYDVKM. The CDR3 extends over 16 amino acids. CDR3 sequence: CASRNQGGAGANVLTF. DNA for the CDR3: TGTGCCAGCAGGAACCAAGGGGGCGCCGGGGCCAACGTCCTGACTTTC.

This chain connects TRBV2 to TRBJ2-3; TRBD1 aligns across 8 bases. There are 12 residues in the CDR3. The V segment lost 6 bases and the J segment 5 bases; nucleotides outside the gene matches: 1. CDR1 is SNHLY, CDR2 FYNNEI, per germline. CDR3 protein: CASRQGGDTQYF. Written as DNA, the CDR3 is TGTGCCAGCAGACAGGGGGGAGATACGCAGTATTTT.

V gene TRBV28 combines with J gene TRBJ2-3, with D possibly matching TRBD1 (6 bases). The CDR3 has 15 residues. Deletions cut 8 bases from V and 8 bases from J, with 23 bases between. The V gene's germline CDR1 is MDHEN and CDR2 SYDVKM. This chain's CDR3 is CASVKGGGVSATQYF. CDR3 bases: TGTGCCAGCGTAAAGGGTGGGGGCGTTTCTGCTACGCAGTATTTT. Combining the CDR3 with reference TRBV28 and TRBJ2-3 gives the whole variable domain DVKVTQSSRYLVKRTGEKVFLECVQDMDHENMFWYRQDPGLGLRLIYFSYDVKMKEKGDIPEGYSVSREKKERFSLILESASTNQTSMYLCASVKGGGVSATQYFGPGTRLTVL.

The chain has TRBV7-9 and TRBJ1-6; tentatively, D is TRBD1 (5 bases). V was shortened by 2 bases and J by 9 bases, with 11 bases between the two germline ends. The germline V gene has CDR1 SEHNR and CDR2 FQNEAQ (reference sequence). CDR3 length: 14 residues. CDR3 in amino acids: CASSLQGGSSPLHF. The CDR3 DNA sequence: TGTGCCAGCAGCTTACAGGGTGGAAGTTCACCCCTCCACTTT.

This clone was seen a single time. At one end the junction does not follow the germline gene, possibly because of a read error. The rearrangement uses TRBV7-7 and TRBJ2-3; no clear D gene. This CDR3 is 13 amino acids long. Germline CDR1 is SSHAT and CDR2 is FNYEAQ (reference sequence). CDR3 DNA: TGTGCTAGCAGCGTTGAGATTACAGATACGCAGTATTTT. Translating gives CASSVEITDTQYF.

This clone was counted a single time. The chain joins TRBV18 to TRBJ1-4; 7 bases match TRBD1. Germline trimming cut 3 bases from V and 6 bases from J; bases unmatched to any gene: 7. CDR3 size: 15 residues. The germline V gene encodes CDR1 KGHSH and CDR2 LQKENI. This chain's CDR3 is CASSPSGGFDEKLFF. The CDR3 DNA is TGTGCCAGCTCACCTTCAGGGGGTTTCGATGAAAAACTGTTTTTT.

The rearrangement links TRBV16 to TRBJ2-1; 7 bases agree with TRBD1. Unmatched junction bases numbered 5, after V lost 2 bases and J lost 4 bases. This CDR3 has 15 residues. Germline loops: CDR1 KGHSY, CDR2 FQNENV. For the CDR3, the DNA is TGTGCCAGCAGCCAAGGGACAGAGTTATACAATGAGCAGTTCTTC. Translated: CASSQGTELYNEQFF. Based on the CDR3 plus reference TRBV16 and TRBJ2-1, the full variable domain is GEEVAQTPKHLVRGEGQKAKLYCAPIKGHSYVFWYQQVLKNEFKFLISFQNENVFDETGMPKERFSAKCLPNSPCSLEIQATKLEDSAVYFCASSQGTELYNEQFFGPGTRLTVL.

This chain connects TRBV5-1 to TRBJ2-1; D is undetermined. Looked up from germline, CDR1 is SGHRS and CDR2 is YFSETQ. V was shortened by 2 bases and J by 5 bases, with 8 bases between the two germline ends. This CDR3 has 13 residues. DNA for the CDR3: TGCGCCAGCAGCTTCCTCGCGGACAATGAGCAGTTCTTC. Amino acids: CASSFLADNEQFF.

The sample holds a few counts of this clone. CDR3 nucleotides: TGTGCCAGCAGCCTAAACCGCGGGTCCGGGGAGCTGTTTTTT. Protein product: CASSLNRGSGELFF. This sequence joins TRBV7-9 and TRBJ2-2; a weak D match, TRBD2 (5 bases). V lost 5 bases and J lost 6, with 13 bases in between. Looked up from germline, CDR1 is SEHNR and CDR2 is FQNEAQ (reference sequence). This CDR3 comprises 14 residues. Full variable domain (rest looked up from reference TRBV7-9 and TRBJ2-2): DTGVSQNPRHKITKRGQNVTFRCDPISEHNRLYWYRQTLGQGPEFLTYFQNEAQLEKSRLLSDRFSAERPKGSFSTLEIQRTEQGDSAMYLCASSLNRGSGELFFGEGSRLTVL.

This clone has more than one count but fewer than ten. The J gene is TRBJ2-4, the V gene TRBV15; a possible D gene is TRBD1 (7 bases). The CDR3 spans 15 residues. Trimming pared 0 bases from V and 6 bases from J, leaving 12 bases between. Germline assignment: CDR1 LNHNV and CDR2 YYDKDF (reference sequence). The CDR3 loop reads CATSRDGGGRNIQYF. The CDR3 region has the DNA TGTGCCACCAGCAGAGATGGAGGGGGCCGAAACATTCAGTACTTC.

The chain combines TRBV5-1 with TRBJ1-4; 7 bases are shared with TRBD1. CDR3 size: 14 residues. The trim removed 2 bases at V and 8 bases at J, leaving 6 bases unmatched. Germline lookup yields CDR1 SGHRS and CDR2 YFSETQ. CDR3 loop: CASSLTTGKEKLFF. CDR3 sequence (DNA): TGCGCCAGCAGCTTAACGACAGGGAAGGAAAAACTGTTTTTT.

The genes are TRBV7-8 and TRBJ2-1; the D gene is possibly TRBD2 (5 bases). CDR3 length: 17 amino acids. In germline, CDR1 is SGHVS, CDR2 FQNEAQ. Trimming left V 0 bases short and J 0 bases short, with 12 bases between. Here the CDR3 reads CASSLARRAGSYNEQFF. CDR3 DNA sequence: TGTGCCAGCAGCTTAGCGAGGCGGGCCGGCTCCTACAATGAGCAGTTCTTC. The full variable domain, with the rest looked up from reference TRBV7-8 and TRBJ2-1, is GAGVSQSPRYKVAKRGQDVALRCDPISGHVSLFWYQQALGQGPEFLTYFQNEAQLDKSGLPSDRFFAERPEGSVSTLKIQRTQQEDSAVYLCASSLARRAGSYNEQFFGPGTRLTVL.

The chain recombines TRBV11-1 with TRBJ2-7, with a possible D match to TRBD2 (7 bases). This CDR3 has 15 residues. V was clipped by 3 bases and J by 0 bases, with 12 bases between them. Germline-derived CDR1 and CDR2 are SGHAT and FQDESV (reference sequence). The CDR3 DNA is TGTGCCAGCAGCTTTTGGGGGGGGCCCTCCTACGAGCAGTACTTC. It yields the protein CASSFWGGPSYEQYF.